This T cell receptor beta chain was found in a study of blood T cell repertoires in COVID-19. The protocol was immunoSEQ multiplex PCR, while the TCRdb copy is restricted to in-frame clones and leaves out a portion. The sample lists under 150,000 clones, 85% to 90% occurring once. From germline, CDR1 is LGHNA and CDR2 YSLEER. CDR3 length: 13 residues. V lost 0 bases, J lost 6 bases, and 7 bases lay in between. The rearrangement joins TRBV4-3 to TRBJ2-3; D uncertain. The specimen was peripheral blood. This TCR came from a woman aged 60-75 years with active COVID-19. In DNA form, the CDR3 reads TGCGCCAGCAGCCAAGATACATGGGATACGCAGTATTTT. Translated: CASSQDTWDTQYF.